This is a list of T cell receptor beta chains from one sample in a study of T cells in Graves' hyperthyroidism and ophthalmopathy. TCRdb passed the multiplex PCR reads through MiXCR, listing each CDR3 protein once. The repertoire consists of more than 600,000 distinct CDR3 sequences, with around 17% occurring once and the leading ten covering roughly 8%. The sequencing sample was made of blood. Receptors originate from a man between 18 and 35 years old with Graves' hyperthyroidism. Both conserved end residues are part of each CDR3. Each record gives: clone size, D gene, V gene, J gene, CDR3 protein, CDR3 DNA. The D gene is left open where the match is weak. Size is omitted from some rows. Given values are once, few, many or a class for expanded clones.

abundance: .; d_gene: TRBD1; v_gene: TRBV28; j_gene: TRBJ2-4; CDR3aa: CAASGQLAKNIQYF; CDR3nt: TGTGCCGCCTCGGGACAGCTTGCCAAAAACATTCAGTACTTC
abundance: few; d_gene: .; v_gene: TRBV20-1; j_gene: TRBJ1-2; CDR3aa: CSASPRDGEMANYGYTF; CDR3nt: TGCAGTGCTAGTCCCCGGGACGGGGAGATGGCTAACTATGGCTACACCTTC
abundance: .; d_gene: TRBD1; v_gene: TRBV29-1; j_gene: TRBJ2-7; CDR3aa: CSAMGFLGQGAYEQYF; CDR3nt: TGCAGCGCAATGGGCTTCTTAGGACAGGGGGCCTACGAGCAGTACTTC
abundance: many; d_gene: TRBD2; v_gene: TRBV9; j_gene: TRBJ2-2; CDR3aa: CASSVMGLAGVPLNTGELFF; CDR3nt: TGTGCCAGCAGCGTGATGGGACTAGCGGGAGTACCGCTGAACACCGGGGAGCTGTTTTTT
abundance: .; d_gene: .; v_gene: TRBV25-1; j_gene: TRBJ2-1; CDR3aa: CASSPGRFLGEFF; CDR3nt: TGTGCCAGCAGTCCAGGCCGGTTTTTAGGGGAGTTCTTC
abundance: few; d_gene: .; v_gene: TRBV20-1; j_gene: TRBJ2-1; CDR3aa: CSATDSPSYNEQFF; CDR3nt: TGCAGTGCTACCGACTCGCCATCCTACAATGAGCAGTTCTTC
abundance: .; d_gene: TRBD1; v_gene: TRBV30; j_gene: TRBJ1-4; CDR3aa: CAWEKGQGAEKLFF; CDR3nt: TGTGCCTGGGAAAAGGGACAGGGAGCTGAAAAACTGTTTTTT
abundance: .; d_gene: TRBD1; v_gene: TRBV28; j_gene: TRBJ1-1; CDR3aa: CASITGVTEAFF; CDR3nt: TGTGCCAGCATCACAGGGGTCACTGAAGCTTTCTTT
abundance: .; d_gene: .; v_gene: TRBV29-1; j_gene: TRBJ1-3; CDR3aa: CSVAHSGNTIYF; CDR3nt: TGCAGCGTTGCCCACTCTGGAAACACCATATATTTT
abundance: .; d_gene: .; v_gene: TRBV5-1; j_gene: TRBJ2-1; CDR3aa: CASSLGVPGNEQFF; CDR3nt: TGCGCCAGCAGCTTAGGGGTTCCGGGCAATGAGCAGTTCTTC
abundance: many; d_gene: .; v_gene: TRBV20-1; j_gene: TRBJ2-3; CDR3aa: CSARGAPVHRVMGVDTQYF; CDR3nt: TGCAGTGCTAGAGGAGCACCCGTTCACAGGGTCATGGGGGTGGATACGCAGTATTTT
abundance: many; d_gene: .; v_gene: TRBV2; j_gene: TRBJ1-5; CDR3aa: CASSESAGVVQPQHF; CDR3nt: TGTGCCAGCAGTGAATCGGCAGGGGTGGTTCAGCCCCAGCATTTT
abundance: .; d_gene: .; v_gene: TRBV28; j_gene: TRBJ2-1; CDR3aa: CASSLAHGPLTYNEQFF; CDR3nt: TGTGCCAGCAGTTTGGCACACGGGCCCTTAACTTATAATGAGCAGTTCTTC
abundance: many; d_gene: .; v_gene: TRBV2; j_gene: TRBJ2-1; CDR3aa: CASSPGGSGSEQFF; CDR3nt: TGTGCCAGCAGTCCTGGGGGATCGGGGAGTGAGCAGTTCTTC
abundance: .; d_gene: .; v_gene: TRBV28; j_gene: TRBJ1-5; CDR3aa: CASFKPQGSKPQHF; CDR3nt: TGTGCCAGCTTTAAACCTCAGGGGAGCAAGCCCCAGCATTTT
abundance: .; d_gene: .; v_gene: TRBV7-9; j_gene: TRBJ1-4; CDR3aa: CASSPQTEKLFF; CDR3nt: TGTGCCAGCAGCCCGCAGACCGAAAAACTGTTTTTT
abundance: few; d_gene: .; v_gene: TRBV29-1; j_gene: TRBJ2-1; CDR3aa: CSVEDQGYNEQFF; CDR3nt: TGCAGCGTTGAAGATCAGGGTTACAATGAGCAGTTCTTC
abundance: .; d_gene: .; v_gene: TRBV20-1; j_gene: TRBJ1-1; CDR3aa: CSAAGWLNTEAFF; CDR3nt: TGCAGTGCTGCTGGATGGCTAAACACTGAAGCTTTCTTT
abundance: .; d_gene: .; v_gene: TRBV20-1; j_gene: TRBJ2-5; CDR3aa: CSARPLTSPDWQETQYF; CDR3nt: TGCAGTGCTAGACCCCTGACCTCCCCGGACTGGCAAGAGACCCAGTACTTC
abundance: few; d_gene: .; v_gene: TRBV3-1; j_gene: TRBJ2-7; CDR3aa: CASSPFLGWRTYEQYF; CDR3nt: TGTGCCAGCAGCCCATTCTTGGGCTGGAGAACCTACGAGCAGTACTTC
abundance: .; d_gene: .; v_gene: TRBV3-1; j_gene: TRBJ2-3; CDR3aa: CASSFRAVSTDTQYF; CDR3nt: TGTGCCAGCAGCTTCAGAGCGGTAAGCACAGATACGCAGTATTTT
abundance: .; d_gene: .; v_gene: TRBV4-1; j_gene: TRBJ2-3; CDR3aa: CASSQVRESTQYF; CDR3nt: TGCGCCAGCAGCCAAGTAAGGGAGTCTACGCAGTATTTT
abundance: few; d_gene: TRBD1; v_gene: TRBV5-1; j_gene: TRBJ2-5; CDR3aa: CASSPAGTGGSGTQYF; CDR3nt: TGCGCCAGCAGCCCGGCGGGGACAGGGGGCTCGGGGACCCAGTACTTC
abundance: many; d_gene: .; v_gene: TRBV12-3/TRBV12-4; j_gene: TRBJ2-7; CDR3aa: CASSLGQVGRQYF; CDR3nt: TGTGCCAGCAGTTTAGGACAGGTGGGCCGTCAGTACTTC
abundance: many; d_gene: .; v_gene: TRBV28; j_gene: TRBJ1-2; CDR3aa: CASIGGGDLYGYTF; CDR3nt: TGTGCCAGCATCGGAGGGGGGGACCTCTATGGCTACACCTTC
abundance: few; d_gene: .; v_gene: TRBV6-2/TRBV6-3; j_gene: TRBJ2-7; CDR3aa: CASRPPMRNEQYF; CDR3nt: TGTGCCAGCAGACCCCCTATGCGGAACGAGCAGTACTTC
abundance: .; d_gene: .; v_gene: TRBV9; j_gene: TRBJ2-3; CDR3aa: CASSPRAGDTDTQYF; CDR3nt: TGTGCCAGCAGCCCTCGAGCAGGCGACACAGATACGCAGTATTTT
abundance: few; d_gene: TRBD1; v_gene: TRBV10-3; j_gene: TRBJ2-7; CDR3aa: CAISAGGKDYEQYF; CDR3nt: TGTGCCATCAGTGCAGGGGGAAAGGACTACGAGCAGTACTTC
abundance: .; d_gene: .; v_gene: TRBV18; j_gene: TRBJ1-2; CDR3aa: CASSYSQSYYGYTF; CDR3nt: TGTGCCAGCTCATACAGCCAATCCTACTATGGCTACACCTTC
abundance: .; d_gene: .; v_gene: TRBV5-1; j_gene: TRBJ1-1; CDR3aa: CASSRGEYTEAFF; CDR3nt: TGCGCCAGCAGCCGCGGGGAGTACACTGAAGCTTTCTTT
abundance: .; d_gene: .; v_gene: TRBV19; j_gene: TRBJ2-1; CDR3aa: CASSIMASSYNEQFF; CDR3nt: TGTGCCAGTAGTATTATGGCCAGCTCCTACAATGAGCAGTTCTTC
abundance: .; d_gene: TRBD1; v_gene: TRBV29-1; j_gene: TRBJ2-2; CDR3aa: CSVGTGTGGELFF; CDR3nt: TGCAGCGTTGGGACAGGCACTGGGGGGGAGCTGTTTTTT
abundance: many; d_gene: .; v_gene: TRBV3-1; j_gene: TRBJ1-1; CDR3aa: CASSQDINRNTEAFF; CDR3nt: TGTGCCAGCAGCCAAGATATAAACCGGAACACTGAAGCTTTCTTT
abundance: many; d_gene: .; v_gene: TRBV29-1; j_gene: TRBJ2-7; CDR3aa: CSVEAQDEQYF; CDR3nt: TGCAGCGTTGAAGCGCAGGACGAGCAGTACTTC
abundance: few; d_gene: .; v_gene: TRBV7-3; j_gene: TRBJ1-1; CDR3aa: CASSLGPGGNTEAFF; CDR3nt: TGTGCCAGCAGCTTAGGTCCAGGTGGGAACACTGAAGCTTTCTTT
abundance: many; d_gene: TRBD1; v_gene: TRBV20-1; j_gene: TRBJ1-4; CDR3aa: CSARDSPLNEKLFF; CDR3nt: TGCAGTGCACGGGACAGCCCGCTTAATGAAAAACTGTTTTTT
abundance: many; d_gene: .; v_gene: TRBV5-1; j_gene: TRBJ2-7; CDR3aa: CASSLETGAYEQYF; CDR3nt: TGCGCCAGCAGCTTGGAGACCGGGGCCTACGAGCAGTACTTC
abundance: few; d_gene: TRBD1; v_gene: TRBV2; j_gene: TRBJ1-4; CDR3aa: CASSWTGLEKLFF; CDR3nt: TGTGCCAGCAGTTGGACAGGGTTGGAAAAACTGTTTTTT
abundance: few; d_gene: TRBD1; v_gene: TRBV20-1; j_gene: TRBJ2-1; CDR3aa: CSARDLDRGQGNEQFF; CDR3nt: TGCAGTGCTAGAGATCTTGACAGGGGGCAGGGCAATGAGCAGTTCTTC
abundance: .; d_gene: .; v_gene: TRBV12-5; j_gene: TRBJ1-2; CDR3aa: CASGTLGQLGYTF; CDR3nt: TGTGCTAGTGGTACCCTCGGACAACTCGGCTACACCTTC
abundance: .; d_gene: .; v_gene: TRBV4-1; j_gene: TRBJ2-5; CDR3aa: CASSQYRDGETQYF; CDR3nt: TGCGCCAGCAGCCAATACAGGGATGGAGAGACCCAGTACTTC
abundance: few; d_gene: .; v_gene: TRBV12-3/TRBV12-4; j_gene: TRBJ1-4; CDR3aa: CASSFWARTNEKLFF; CDR3nt: TGTGCCAGCAGTTTTTGGGCCCGAACTAATGAAAAACTGTTTTTT
abundance: many; d_gene: .; v_gene: TRBV7-2; j_gene: TRBJ2-2; CDR3aa: CASSLRRSSTGELFF; CDR3nt: TGTGCCAGCAGCCTCCGACGATCGAGCACCGGGGAGCTGTTTTTT
abundance: .; d_gene: .; v_gene: TRBV30; j_gene: TRBJ1-1; CDR3aa: CAWSVWVNTEAFF; CDR3nt: TGTGCCTGGAGTGTCTGGGTGAACACTGAAGCTTTCTTT
abundance: many; d_gene: .; v_gene: TRBV9; j_gene: TRBJ2-1; CDR3aa: CASSPDSSYNEQFF; CDR3nt: TGTGCCAGCAGCCCCGATAGCTCCTACAATGAGCAGTTCTTC
abundance: many; d_gene: .; v_gene: TRBV7-2; j_gene: TRBJ1-2; CDR3aa: CASSLRARDYGYTF; CDR3nt: TGTGCCAGCAGCTTAAGAGCCCGGGACTATGGCTACACCTTC